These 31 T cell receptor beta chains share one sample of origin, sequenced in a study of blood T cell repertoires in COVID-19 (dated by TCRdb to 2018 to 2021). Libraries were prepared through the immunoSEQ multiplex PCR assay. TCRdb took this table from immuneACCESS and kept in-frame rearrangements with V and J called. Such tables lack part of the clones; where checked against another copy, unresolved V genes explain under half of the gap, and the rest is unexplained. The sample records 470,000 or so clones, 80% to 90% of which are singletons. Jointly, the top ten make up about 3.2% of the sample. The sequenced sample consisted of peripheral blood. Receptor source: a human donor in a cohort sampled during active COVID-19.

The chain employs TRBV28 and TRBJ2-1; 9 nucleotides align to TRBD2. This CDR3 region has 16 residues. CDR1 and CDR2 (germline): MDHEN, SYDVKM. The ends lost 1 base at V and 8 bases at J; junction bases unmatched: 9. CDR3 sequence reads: CASSLYAGGTRDEQFF. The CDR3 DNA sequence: TGTGCCAGCAGTTTATATGCGGGAGGGACTAGGGATGAGCAGTTCTTC.

The CDR3 is CASIQDRVGTEAFF. CDR3 coding DNA: TGTGCCAGCATCCAGGACAGGGTCGGCACTGAAGCTTTCTTT. The rearrangement joins TRBV7-9 to TRBJ1-1; 8 positions match TRBD1. Germline V gene sequence: CDR1 SEHNR, CDR2 FQNEAQ (reference sequence). Trimming removed 7 bases from V and 4 bases from J; junction bases left unmatched: 8. This CDR3 is built from 14 residues.

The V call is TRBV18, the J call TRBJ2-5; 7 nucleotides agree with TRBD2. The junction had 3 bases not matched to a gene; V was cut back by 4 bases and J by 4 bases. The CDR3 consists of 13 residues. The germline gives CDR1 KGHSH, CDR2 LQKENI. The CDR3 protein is CASSQGGTETQYF. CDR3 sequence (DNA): TGTGCCAGCTCACAGGGAGGGACAGAGACCCAGTACTTC.

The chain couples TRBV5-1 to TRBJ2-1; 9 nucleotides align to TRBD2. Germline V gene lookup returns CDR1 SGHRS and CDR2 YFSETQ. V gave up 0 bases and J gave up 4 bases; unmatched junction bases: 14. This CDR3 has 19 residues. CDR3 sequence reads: CASSLDVRTSAAGYNEQFF. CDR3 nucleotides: TGCGCCAGCAGCTTGGACGTTAGGACTAGCGCCGCTGGGTACAATGAGCAGTTCTTC.

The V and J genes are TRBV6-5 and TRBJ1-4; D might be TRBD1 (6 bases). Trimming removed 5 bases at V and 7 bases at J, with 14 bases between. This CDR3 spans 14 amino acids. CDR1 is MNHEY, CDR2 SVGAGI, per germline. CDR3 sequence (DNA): TGTGCCAGCAGTATAGACAGGAGTACTGAAAAACTGTTTTTT. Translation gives CASSIDRSTEKLFF.

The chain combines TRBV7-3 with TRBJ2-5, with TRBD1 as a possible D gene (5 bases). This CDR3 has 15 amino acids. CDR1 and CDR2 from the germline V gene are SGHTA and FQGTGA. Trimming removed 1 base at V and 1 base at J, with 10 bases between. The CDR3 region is CASSLMDTSQETQYF. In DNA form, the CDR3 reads TGTGCCAGCAGCTTAATGGACACCTCCCAAGAGACCCAGTACTTC.

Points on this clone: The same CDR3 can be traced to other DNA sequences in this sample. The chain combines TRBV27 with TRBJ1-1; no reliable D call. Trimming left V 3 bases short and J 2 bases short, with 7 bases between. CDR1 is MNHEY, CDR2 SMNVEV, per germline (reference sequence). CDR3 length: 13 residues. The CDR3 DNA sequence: TGTGCCAGCAGTTTGGCAGAAAACACTGAAGCTTTCTTT. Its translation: CASSLAENTEAFF.

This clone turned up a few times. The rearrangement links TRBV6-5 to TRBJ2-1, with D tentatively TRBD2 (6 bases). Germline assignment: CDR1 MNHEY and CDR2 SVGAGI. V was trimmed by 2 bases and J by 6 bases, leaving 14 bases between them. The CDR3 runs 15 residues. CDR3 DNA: TGTGCCAGCAGTTACCTGGGTCAGGGAGGCAATGAGCAGTTCTTC. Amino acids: CASSYLGQGGNEQFF.

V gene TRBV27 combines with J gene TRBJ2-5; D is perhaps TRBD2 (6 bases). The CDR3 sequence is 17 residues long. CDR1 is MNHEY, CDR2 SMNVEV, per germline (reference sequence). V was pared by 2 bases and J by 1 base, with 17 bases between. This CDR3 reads CASSLASTWGVQETQYF. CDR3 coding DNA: TGTGCCAGCAGTTTAGCATCCACCTGGGGGGTCCAAGAGACCCAGTACTTC.

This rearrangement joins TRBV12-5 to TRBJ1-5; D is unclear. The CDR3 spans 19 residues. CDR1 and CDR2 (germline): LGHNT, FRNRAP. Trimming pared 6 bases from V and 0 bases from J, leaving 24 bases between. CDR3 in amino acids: CASGPFPLGSRNSNQPQHF. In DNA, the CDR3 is TGTGCTAGTGGCCCATTTCCTCTAGGTTCCCGTAATAGCAATCAGCCCCAGCATTTT.

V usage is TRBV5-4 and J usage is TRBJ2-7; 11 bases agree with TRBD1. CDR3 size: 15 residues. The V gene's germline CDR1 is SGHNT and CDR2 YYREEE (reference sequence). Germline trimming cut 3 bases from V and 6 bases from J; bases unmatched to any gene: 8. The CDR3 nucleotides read TGTGCCAGCAGCTCTCCCGGGACAGGGGGGACCGAGCAGTACTTC. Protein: CASSSPGTGGTEQYF.

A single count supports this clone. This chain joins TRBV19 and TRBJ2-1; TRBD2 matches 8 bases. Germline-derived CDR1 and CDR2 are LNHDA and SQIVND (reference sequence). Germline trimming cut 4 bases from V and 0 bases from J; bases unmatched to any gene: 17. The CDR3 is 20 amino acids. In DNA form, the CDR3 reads TGTGCCAGTAGTAGCCCCCGTACAGCGGGAGTGCAAGCCTCCTACAATGAGCAGTTCTTC. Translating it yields CASSSPRTAGVQASYNEQFF. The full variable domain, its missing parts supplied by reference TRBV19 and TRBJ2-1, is DGGITQSPKYLFRKEGQNVTLSCEQNLNHDAMYWYRQDPGQGLRLIYYSQIVNDFQKGDIAEGYSVSREKKESFPLTVTSAQKNPTAFYLCASSSPRTAGVQASYNEQFFGPGTRLTVL.

CDR3 DNA: TGTGCCAGCAGCCCTGGGGGGACTTCTAGGAACACCATATATTTT. It specifies CASSPGGTSRNTIYF. The gene calls are TRBV9 and TRBJ1-3; possibly TRBD1 for D (5 bases). Per the germline V gene, CDR1 is SGDLS and CDR2 is YYNGEE. Trimming took 4 bases from V and 7 from J, leaving 18 bases between them. The CDR3 sequence is 15 residues long.

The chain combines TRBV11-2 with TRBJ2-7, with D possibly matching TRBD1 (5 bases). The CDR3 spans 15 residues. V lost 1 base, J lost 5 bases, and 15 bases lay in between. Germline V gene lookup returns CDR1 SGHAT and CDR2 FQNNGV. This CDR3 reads CASSLVAGRWDEQYF. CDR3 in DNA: TGTGCCAGCAGCTTAGTGGCAGGGCGGTGGGACGAGCAGTACTTC.

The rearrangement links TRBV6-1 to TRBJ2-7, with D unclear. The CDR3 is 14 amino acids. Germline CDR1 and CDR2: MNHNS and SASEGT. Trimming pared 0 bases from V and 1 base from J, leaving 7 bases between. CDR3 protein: CASSEAMRSYEQYF. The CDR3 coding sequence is TGTGCCAGCAGTGAAGCGATGAGGTCCTACGAGCAGTACTTC.

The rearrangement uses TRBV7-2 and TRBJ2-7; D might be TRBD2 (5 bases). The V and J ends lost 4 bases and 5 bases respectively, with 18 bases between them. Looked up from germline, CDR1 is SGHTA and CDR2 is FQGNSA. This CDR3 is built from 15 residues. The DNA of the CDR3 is TGTGCCAGCAGCTGGTTAGTGTCGACCGGGGACGAGCAGTACTTC. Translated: CASSWLVSTGDEQYF.

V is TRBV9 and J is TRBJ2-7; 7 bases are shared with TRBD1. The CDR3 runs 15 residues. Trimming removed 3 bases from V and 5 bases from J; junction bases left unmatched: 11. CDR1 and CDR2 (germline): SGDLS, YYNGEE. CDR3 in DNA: TGTGCCAGCAGCGCCGGGACAGACCCGCTACACGAGCAGTACTTC. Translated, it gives CASSAGTDPLHEQYF.

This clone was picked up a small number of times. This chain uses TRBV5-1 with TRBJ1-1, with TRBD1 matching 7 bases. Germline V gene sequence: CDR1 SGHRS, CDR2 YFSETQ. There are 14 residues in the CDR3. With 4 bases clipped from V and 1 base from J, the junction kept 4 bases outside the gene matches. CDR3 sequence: CASSPGTENTEAFF. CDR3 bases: TGCGCCAGCAGCCCCGGGACAGAGAACACTGAAGCTTTCTTT.

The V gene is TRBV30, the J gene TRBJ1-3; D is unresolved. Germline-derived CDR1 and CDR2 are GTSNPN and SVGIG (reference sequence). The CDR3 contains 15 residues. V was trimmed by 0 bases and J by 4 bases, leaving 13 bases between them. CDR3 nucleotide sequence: TGTGCCTGGAGTGTACAAGGCGGGTTAGGAAACACCATATATTTT. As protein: CAWSVQGGLGNTIYF.

The CDR3 spells CASSYSGGQGAQPQHF. CDR3 in DNA: TGTGCCAGCAGTTACTCGGGGGGACAGGGGGCTCAGCCCCAGCATTTT. The rearrangement joins TRBV6-5 to TRBJ1-5, with 12 bases lining up with TRBD1. The V segment lost 0 bases and the J segment 6 bases; nucleotides outside the gene matches: 3. The CDR3 contains 16 residues. The germline V gene has CDR1 MNHEY and CDR2 SVGAGI.

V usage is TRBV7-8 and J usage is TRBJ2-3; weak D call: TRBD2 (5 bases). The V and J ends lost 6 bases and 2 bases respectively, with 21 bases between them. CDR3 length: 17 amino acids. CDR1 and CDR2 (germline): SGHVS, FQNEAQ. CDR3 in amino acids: CASRLVLALASTDTQYF. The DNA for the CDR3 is TGTGCCAGCAGACTGGTCCTAGCATTGGCTTCCACAGATACGCAGTATTTT.

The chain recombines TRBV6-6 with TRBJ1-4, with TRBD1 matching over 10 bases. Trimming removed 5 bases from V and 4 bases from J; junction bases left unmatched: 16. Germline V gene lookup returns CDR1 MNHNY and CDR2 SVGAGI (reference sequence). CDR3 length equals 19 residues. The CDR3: CASSPSPRTGGLGNEKLFF. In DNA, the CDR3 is TGTGCCAGCAGTCCCTCCCCCCGGACAGGGGGTTTGGGTAATGAAAAACTGTTTTTT.

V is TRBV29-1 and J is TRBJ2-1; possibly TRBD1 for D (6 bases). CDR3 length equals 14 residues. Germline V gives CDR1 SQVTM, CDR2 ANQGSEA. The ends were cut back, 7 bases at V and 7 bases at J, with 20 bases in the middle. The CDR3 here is CSAADSPATNEQFF. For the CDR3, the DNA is TGCAGCGCAGCGGACAGTCCTGCTACGAATGAGCAGTTCTTC.

As DNA, the CDR3 is TGTGCCAGCAGCTACTTGGGGCAGGCCGGGGAGACCCAGTACTTC. Encoded protein: CASSYLGQAGETQYF. The chain is built from TRBV7-9 and TRBJ2-5; maybe TRBD1 (5 bases). CDR1 is SEHNR, CDR2 FQNEAQ, per germline (reference sequence). CDR3 length: 15 amino acids. Trimming cost V 4 bases and J 5 bases, with 17 bases left between them.

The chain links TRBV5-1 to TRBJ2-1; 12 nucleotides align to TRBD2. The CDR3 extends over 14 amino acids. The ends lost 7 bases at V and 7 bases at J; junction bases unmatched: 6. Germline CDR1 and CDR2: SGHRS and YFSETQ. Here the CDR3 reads CASPSSGGENEQFF. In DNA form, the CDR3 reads TGCGCCAGCCCCTCTAGCGGGGGGGAGAATGAGCAGTTCTTC.

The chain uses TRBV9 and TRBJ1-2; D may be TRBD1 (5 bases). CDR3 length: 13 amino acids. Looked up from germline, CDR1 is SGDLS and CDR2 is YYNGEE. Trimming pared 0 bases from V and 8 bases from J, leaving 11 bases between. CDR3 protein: CASSVEQGLGYTF. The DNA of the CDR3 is TGTGCCAGCAGCGTAGAGCAGGGCTTAGGCTACACCTTC.

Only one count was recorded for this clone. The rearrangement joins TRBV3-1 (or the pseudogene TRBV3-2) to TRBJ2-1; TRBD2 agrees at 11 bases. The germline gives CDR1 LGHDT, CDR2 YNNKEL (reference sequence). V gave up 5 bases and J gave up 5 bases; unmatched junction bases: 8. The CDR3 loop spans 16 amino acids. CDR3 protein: CASSLPGTSGHNEQFF. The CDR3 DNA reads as TGTGCCAGCAGCTTGCCAGGGACTAGCGGACACAATGAGCAGTTCTTC.

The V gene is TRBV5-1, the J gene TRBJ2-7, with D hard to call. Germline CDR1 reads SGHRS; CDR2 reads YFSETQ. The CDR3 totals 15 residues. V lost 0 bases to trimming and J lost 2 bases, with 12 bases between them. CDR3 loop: CASSLGADAAYEQYF. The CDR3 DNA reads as TGCGCCAGCAGCTTGGGGGCAGACGCTGCCTACGAGCAGTACTTC.

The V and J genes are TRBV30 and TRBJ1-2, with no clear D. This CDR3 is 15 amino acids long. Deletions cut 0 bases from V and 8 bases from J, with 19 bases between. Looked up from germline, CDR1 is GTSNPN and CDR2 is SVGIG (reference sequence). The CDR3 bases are TGTGCCTGGAGTGTAGAGGGTTCGAGGAGGGAAGGCTACACCTTC. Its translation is CAWSVEGSRREGYTF.

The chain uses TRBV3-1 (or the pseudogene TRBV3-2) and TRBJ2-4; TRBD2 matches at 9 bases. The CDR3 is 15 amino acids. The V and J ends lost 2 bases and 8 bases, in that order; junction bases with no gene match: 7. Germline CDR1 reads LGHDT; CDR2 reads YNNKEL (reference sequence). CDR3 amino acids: CASSQKGLAVDIQYF. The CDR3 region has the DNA TGTGCCAGCAGCCAAAAGGGACTAGCCGTGGACATTCAGTACTTC.

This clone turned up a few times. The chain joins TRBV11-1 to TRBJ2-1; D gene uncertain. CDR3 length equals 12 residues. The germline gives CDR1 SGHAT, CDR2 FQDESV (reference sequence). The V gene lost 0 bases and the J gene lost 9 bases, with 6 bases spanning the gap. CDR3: CASSLAAGEQFF. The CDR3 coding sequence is TGTGCCAGCAGCTTAGCTGCCGGTGAGCAGTTCTTC.